These 6 T cell receptor beta chains originate from one sample sequenced in a study of CD8+ T cells in alopecia areata listed by TCRdb under 2018. Libraries were constructed by the immunoSEQ multiplex PCR assay. RNA was extracted from all samples and reverse transcribed into cDNA, which served as template for TCR sequencing. Held by TCRdb, this immuneACCESS table contains in-frame sequences only and omits some clones. Under half of the omission traces to an unresolved V gene where checked; the cause of the rest is unknown. Recorded for this sample are some 200,000 clones; 55% to 75% of them occurred a single time. Roughly 5% of the sample comes from the top ten. In the paper's terms, the time point label means: 20 to 30 weeks on oral tofacitinib. Reading the label with the study, this specimen's treatment or condition is: oral pan-JAK inhibitor, 5-10 mg twice daily. The specimen comprised CD4+ T cells sorted from blood, sampled at week 24, from a patient treated with tofacitinib. These receptors all come from a human donor with alopecia areata.

V is TRBV6-5 and J is TRBJ1-5; the D gene is possibly TRBD1 (5 bases). Trimming cost V 4 bases and J 6 bases, with 10 bases left between them. The CDR3 sequence is 13 residues long. Germline CDR1 and CDR2: MNHEY and SVGAGI. The CDR3 region has the DNA TGTGCCAGCAGTTCGGGGGGGGGTCAGCCCCAGCATTTT. Residues: CASSSGGGQPQHF.

This chain links TRBV5-1 with TRBJ2-3; D is perhaps TRBD2 (6 bases). V lost 4 bases to trimming and J lost 4 bases, with 16 bases between them. CDR3 length: 15 residues. The germline CDR1 and CDR2 sequences are SGHRS and YFSETQ. Here the CDR3 reads CASSLPSGGADTQYF. DNA of the CDR3: TGCGCCAGCAGCCTCCCAAGCGGCGGGGCAGATACGCAGTATTTT. Combining the CDR3 with reference TRBV5-1 and TRBJ2-3 gives the whole variable domain KAGVTQTPRYLIKTRGQQVTLSCSPISGHRSVSWYQQTPGQGLQFLFEYFSETQRNKGNFPGRFSGRQFSNSRSEMNVSTLELGDSALYLCASSLPSGGADTQYFGPGTRLTVL.

The CDR3 loop reads CASTPSTGVRRETQYF. DNA for the CDR3: TGCGCCAGCACCCCCTCGACTGGAGTAAGGCGGGAGACCCAGTACTTC. The J gene is TRBJ2-5, the V gene TRBV5-1; no firm D call. The germline V gene encodes CDR1 SGHRS and CDR2 YFSETQ. The CDR3 covers 16 residues. The V gene lost 6 bases and the J gene lost 5 bases, with 23 bases spanning the gap.

A single count supports this clone. This specimen includes other DNA sequences encoding the same CDR3. The rearrangement uses TRBV18 and TRBJ2-7; D unclear. The CDR3 spans 11 residues. Germline-derived CDR1 and CDR2 are KGHSH and LQKENI. Trimming stripped 5 bases from V and 3 bases from J, with 5 bases between. This CDR3 reads CASSSGYEQYF. CDR3 nucleotide sequence: TGTGCCAGCTCATCGGGCTACGAGCAGTACTTC. The variable domain in full, completed from reference TRBV18 and TRBJ2-7, reads NAGVMQNPRHLVRRRGQEARLRCSPMKGHSHVYWYRQLPEEGLKFMVYLQKENIIDESGMPKERFSAEFPKEGPSILRIQQVVRGDSAAYFCASSSGYEQYFGPGTRLTVT.

The J gene is TRBJ2-7, the V gene TRBV30; no reliable D call. Trimming removed 4 bases at V and 3 bases at J, with 13 bases between. The CDR3 is 13 residues long. Germline V CDR1 and CDR2: GTSNPN, SVGIG (reference sequence). In DNA, the CDR3 is TGTGCCTGGACGAAGGGCCAGAGCTACGAGCAGTACTTC. Encoded protein: CAWTKGQSYEQYF.

This clone was seen a few times. The rearrangement uses TRBV6-1 and TRBJ2-5; TRBD2 is a possible D gene (5 bases). CDR3 length: 13 amino acids. Trimming removed 4 bases from V and 5 bases from J, with 11 bases in between. Germline assignment: CDR1 MNHNS and CDR2 SASEGT. In DNA, the CDR3 is TGTGCCAGCAGTGGACTTCAGCGGGAGACCCAGTACTTC. Amino acids: CASSGLQRETQYF.